The TCR beta chain described here comes from a study of Graves' ophthalmopathy and Graves' hyperthyroidism. Other autoimmune diseases, uncontrolled infections, pregnancy or lactation ruled patients out of participation. In this sample, this clonotype turned up a few times. The TCR beta CDR3 regions underwent amplification from RNA transcripts. An initial RT-PCR round employing HTBI primers preceded a second-round multiplex PCR. TCRdb reanalysed the multiplex PCR reads using MiXCR and keeps one entry per CDR3 protein. The sample has around 470,000 distinct CDR3 sequences, approximately 15% seen once. Sequences were obtained from blood. This sequence originates from a woman aged 30 to 39 with Graves' ophthalmopathy.

The chain's CDR3 is CASSHAGIITGELFF. The CDR3 nucleotides read TGTGCCAGCAGTCATGCCGGGATTATCACCGGGGAGCTGTTTTTT. This chain uses TRBV12-3 or TRBV12-4 with TRBJ2-2; D possibly corresponds to TRBD2 (5 bases). Trimming pared 5 bases from V and 4 bases from J, leaving 14 bases between. The CDR3 has 15 amino acids.